This TCR beta chain was identified during a study of T cell responses to AZD1222 COVID-19 vaccine. At the level of the study: Second-dose schedules of about 4 or about 12 weeks were combined. Study observations and caveats: In a largely white British group with more females than males, clonal diversity was possibly underestimated. As reported, nearly half of all spike-specific TCRs target variant regions that are unmutated. AZD1222 recipients seropositive at baseline numbered only six or seven.

The repertoire was sequenced with immunoSEQ multiplex PCR; TCRdb's copy has only in-frame clones and lacks some. The table shows 95,000 to 130,000 clones, with roughly 88% occurring only once. From germline, CDR1 is SQVTM and CDR2 ANQGSEA. Germline trimming cut 5 bases from V and 4 bases from J; bases unmatched to any gene: 9. CDR3 length: 15 amino acids. With respect to this clone: Its antigen is as yet unknown.

This TCR derives from an adult in good health. Specimen: peripheral blood, collected on day 0 of AZD1222 vaccination. V usage is TRBV29-1 and J usage is TRBJ2-7, with 12 positions matching TRBD1. The CDR3 region has the DNA TGCAGCGTTCGATCGGGGACAGGGGGCTTTTACGAGCAGTACTTC. The encoded protein is CSVRSGTGGFYEQYF.